This is a list of T cell receptor beta chains from one sample in a study of control samples from healthy donors and cancer patients. Profiling relied on immunoSEQ multiplex PCR, and the TCRdb table lists in-frame clones only, not all of them. The table includes 80,000 to 100,000 clones, roughly 88% detected once. The specimen was blood. These receptors all stem from a man aged 30 to 45 in good health. Each CDR3 is given with its conserved first and last residue. Fields, in order: V gene, clone size, J gene, CDR3 protein. The listing skips clone size in some rows; elsewhere it reads once, few, many or a size class.

TRBV7-9,NA,TRBJ1-2,CASSAGMGIYGYTF
TRBV12-3/TRBV12-4,NA,TRBJ2-7,CASRGDRGYEQYF
TRBV5-6,NA,TRBJ2-5,CASGSSHTQGRRQETQYF
TRBV29-1,NA,TRBJ2-7,CSVEVGTTYEQYF
TRBV7-2,NA,TRBJ1-5,CASSLDTTFANQPQHF
TRBV19,NA,TRBJ2-7,CASFRRHLIYEQYF
TRBV6-6,once,TRBJ2-7,CASSPPPFSKLGHEQYF
TRBV12-3/TRBV12-4,NA,TRBJ2-3,CASSFVLRDTQYF
TRBV12-3/TRBV12-4,NA,TRBJ1-2,CASSLQNYGYTF
TRBV29-1,NA,TRBJ2-1,CSVVFDRYNEQFF
TRBV2,NA,TRBJ1-2,CASSLNPGTVYGYTF
TRBV4-1,NA,TRBJ1-2,CASSQGAGTYGYTF
TRBV12-3/TRBV12-4,once,TRBJ2-1,CASSPRESEQFF
TRBV11-2,NA,TRBJ2-1,CASSLEASGSHNEQFF
TRBV3-1/TRBV3-2,NA,TRBJ2-3,CASSRKLAGSEDTQYF
TRBV15,NA,TRBJ2-7,CATSRSNYEQYF
TRBV5-1,NA,TRBJ2-1,CASSAGLAGDNEQFF